The 22 T cell receptor beta chains presented below share a single source sample, sequenced in a study of shared clonotypes between healthy human individuals. Using immunoSEQ multiplex PCR, the repertoire was profiled, and TCRdb retains in-frame clones only, with some absent. The sample yields about 2.3 million clones, 80% to 95% seen once. The sample consisted of naive CD4+ T cells from PBMCs. Specified subset: CD45RA+ positively selected. The receptors here all came from a man aged 18 to 29 in good health. Some clones in this sample may be carry-over from other donors' samples.

This rearrangement joins TRBV6-6 to TRBJ2-1; D not resolved. This CDR3 region has 15 residues. Trimming pared 7 bases from V and 0 bases from J, leaving 13 bases between. Germline values: CDR1 MNHNY, CDR2 SVGAGI (reference sequence). CDR3 protein: CASTSRSSSYNEQFF. The CDR3 DNA reads TGTGCCAGCACCTCTAGATCTAGCTCCTACAATGAGCAGTTCTTC.

This chain connects TRBV7-9 to TRBJ2-7; D is unclear. With 3 bases removed from V and 3 bases from J, the gap between germline ends came to 15 bases. The CDR3 contains 15 residues. CDR1 and CDR2 (germline): SEHNR, FQNEAQ (reference sequence). CDR3 in DNA: TGTGCCAGCAGCTTCTCGGCCGCCGGTCGCTACGAGCAGTACTTC. Protein product: CASSFSAAGRYEQYF.

Worth noting for this clone: Other DNA variants within this sample encode the same CDR3. This sequence joins TRBV28 and TRBJ1-5; D possibly corresponds to TRBD1 (5 bases). Trimming cost V 6 bases and J 4 bases, with 16 bases left between them. The CDR3 spans 15 residues. Germline values: CDR1 MDHEN, CDR2 SYDVKM. The CDR3 sequence is CASRRGGGENQPQHF. The CDR3 nucleotides read TGTGCCAGCAGGCGGGGGGGAGGGGAGAATCAGCCCCAGCATTTT. Full variable domain (outside the CDR3, taken from reference TRBV28 and TRBJ1-5): DVKVTQSSRYLVKRTGEKVFLECVQDMDHENMFWYRQDPGLGLRLIYFSYDVKMKEKGDIPEGYSVSREKKERFSLILESASTNQTSMYLCASRRGGGENQPQHFGDGTRLSIL.

In this sample, this clone turned up a few times. The same CDR3 arises from other DNA sequences in this sample as well. V usage is TRBV30 and J usage is TRBJ1-1; D uncertain. The CDR3 consists of 13 residues. Germline loops: CDR1 GTSNPN, CDR2 SVGIG (reference sequence). Trimming took off 2 bases at V and 2 bases at J, with 9 bases between the two ends. CDR3 nucleotide sequence: TGTGCCTGGAGTACCGCAGGCAACACTGAAGCTTTCTTT. Translation: CAWSTAGNTEAFF.

This clone came up once. V gene TRBV2 combines with J gene TRBJ1-4, with D tentatively TRBD1 (5 bases). There are 13 residues in the CDR3. The V end was cut by 7 bases, the J end by 6 bases, with 12 bases between. CDR1 and CDR2 (germline): SNHLY, FYNNEI. In nucleotides, the CDR3 is TGTGCCAGCACCCAGGGCATTCATGAAAAACTGTTTTTT. Protein: CASTQGIHEKLFF.

CDR3 residues: CASRWKGEGRQGMITEAFF. The CDR3 DNA follows: TGTGCCAGCCGTTGGAAGGGAGAGGGTCGACAGGGGATGATCACTGAAGCTTTCTTT. This chain joins TRBV7-9 and TRBJ1-1, with TRBD1 identical over 8 bases. The CDR3 extends over 19 amino acids. J gave up 4 bases and V 8 bases, and 24 bases lay outside the gene matches. The germline V gene encodes CDR1 SEHNR and CDR2 FQNEAQ (reference sequence).

This chain joins TRBV6-5 and TRBJ2-2, with 8 positions matching TRBD1. CDR3 length: 15 residues. J lost 4 bases, V lost 6 bases, and 7 bases had no gene match. Germline loops: CDR1 MNHEY, CDR2 SVGAGI. CDR3 in amino acids: CASRPTGVGTGELFF. In DNA, the CDR3 is TGTGCCAGCAGGCCGACAGGGGTGGGCACCGGGGAGCTGTTTTTT.

The chain carries TRBV7-3 and TRBJ1-4; D perhaps matches TRBD1 (5 bases). V dropped 2 bases and J dropped 2 bases, with 9 bases sitting between them. Germline CDR1 SGHTA, CDR2 FQGTGA. The CDR3 has 15 amino acids. CDR3 nucleotides: TGTGCCAGCAGCTTATTGGGGGGGACTAATGAAAAACTGTTTTTT. This translates into CASSLLGGTNEKLFF.

V and J are TRBV7-2 and TRBJ2-1; 8 positions agree with TRBD2. The trim removed 3 bases at V and 6 bases at J, leaving 16 bases unmatched. CDR3 length: 18 residues. Germline loops: CDR1 SGHTA, CDR2 FQGNSA. CDR3 coding DNA: TGTGCCAGCAGCTTCTCCCCCCGAAAAACGGGAGGGCGCAATGAGCAGTTCTTC. Residues: CASSFSPRKTGGRNEQFF.

This sequence joins TRBV28 and TRBJ2-5; weak D call: TRBD1 (6 bases). Looked up from germline, CDR1 is MDHEN and CDR2 is SYDVKM. There are 15 residues in the CDR3. V was clipped by 8 bases and J by 2 bases, with 18 bases between them. The CDR3 is CASELSGAAQETQYF. In DNA form, the CDR3 reads TGTGCCAGCGAACTATCAGGGGCAGCTCAAGAGACCCAGTACTTC. Based on the CDR3 plus reference TRBV28 and TRBJ2-5, the full variable domain is DVKVTQSSRYLVKRTGEKVFLECVQDMDHENMFWYRQDPGLGLRLIYFSYDVKMKEKGDIPEGYSVSREKKERFSLILESASTNQTSMYLCASELSGAAQETQYFGPGTRLLVL.

This chain joins TRBV7-3 and TRBJ2-7; D is undetermined. CDR1 and CDR2 (germline): SGHTA, FQGTGA. V gave up 5 bases and J gave up 4 bases, with 21 bases separating them. There are 16 residues in the CDR3. The chain's CDR3 is CASSAKTPEGSYEQYF. DNA for the CDR3: TGTGCCAGCAGCGCCAAGACACCGGAAGGGTCGTACGAGCAGTACTTC.

The chain couples TRBV7-2 to TRBJ1-2; D is ambiguous. Germline CDR1 SGHTA, CDR2 FQGNSA. Trimming left V 5 bases short and J 5 bases short, with 15 bases between. The CDR3 sequence is 14 residues long. The CDR3 here is CASSPGAQDYGYTF. In nucleotides, the CDR3 is TGTGCCAGCAGCCCTGGAGCTCAAGATTATGGCTACACCTTC. The full variable domain, rest sourced from reference TRBV7-2 and TRBJ1-2, is GAGVSQSPSNKVTEKGKDVELRCDPISGHTALYWYRQSLGQGLEFLIYFQGNSAPDKSGLPSDRFSAERTGGSVSTLTIQRTQQEDSAVYLCASSPGAQDYGYTFGSGTRLTVV.

The chain is built from TRBV21-1 and TRBJ1-4; TRBD1 is the table's D call and was not checked against the DNA. TRBV21-1 is classified as a pseudogene. The CDR3 loop spans 15 amino acids. CDR3 loop: CASSKGLQANEKLFF. The CDR3 region has the DNA TGTGCCAGCAGCAAAGGTTTACAGGCTAATGAAAAACTGTTTTTT.

The genes are TRBV2 and TRBJ2-1; no definite D call. Per germline, CDR1 SNHLY and CDR2 FYNNEI. The CDR3 loop spans 13 amino acids. V lost 4 bases to trimming and J lost 2 bases, with 6 bases between them. The CDR3 DNA reads as TGTGCCAGCAGTGGCAATACCTACAATGAGCAGTTCTTC. Amino acid sequence: CASSGNTYNEQFF.

This chain uses TRBV5-5 with TRBJ1-1; TRBD1 matches 7 bases. The CDR3 consists of 16 residues. The germline CDR1 and CDR2 sequences are SGHKS and YYEKEE (reference sequence). V gave up 3 bases and J gave up 3 bases; unmatched junction bases: 11. In DNA form, the CDR3 reads TGTGCCAGCAGCTCCATACACAGGGGCGTCGACACTGAAGCTTTCTTT. This encodes CASSSIHRGVDTEAFF. Using reference TRBV5-5 and TRBJ1-1 for the parts outside the CDR3, the full variable domain is DAGVTQSPTHLIKTRGQQVTLRCSPISGHKSVSWYQQVLGQGPQFIFQYYEKEERGRGNFPDRFSARQFPNYSSELNVNALLLGDSALYLCASSSIHRGVDTEAFFGQGTRLTVV.

Comment on this clone: This CDR3 is also generated by other DNA sequences in the sample. This sequence joins TRBV5-1 and TRBJ1-5, with 8 bases matching TRBD1. The CDR3 totals 15 residues. V gave up 1 base and J gave up 2 bases; unmatched junction bases: 2. Germline CDR1 and CDR2: SGHRS and YFSETQ. The CDR3 bases are TGCGCCAGCAGCTTGTCAGGGGGCGGCAATCAGCCCCAGCATTTT. Its translation: CASSLSGGGNQPQHF.

This chain links TRBV25-1 with TRBJ2-7; D is possibly TRBD1 or TRBD2 (6 bases each). Trimming removed 1 base from V and 0 bases from J, with 10 bases in between. The CDR3 totals 15 residues. Germline loops: CDR1 MGHDK, CDR2 SYGVNS. The DNA of the CDR3 is TGTGCCAGCAGTGAATTAGGGGGGTACTCCTACGAGCAGTACTTC. This gives the protein CASSELGGYSYEQYF.

Written as DNA, the CDR3 is TGCGCCAGCAGCTTTTTGGGGGGAGGTAATGAAAAACTGTTTTTT. It codes for CASSFLGGGNEKLFF. This chain uses TRBV5-1 with TRBJ1-4, with D tentatively TRBD1 (5 bases). This CDR3 comprises 15 residues. Germline values: CDR1 SGHRS, CDR2 YFSETQ. V dropped 2 bases and J dropped 4 bases, with 12 bases sitting between them.

This chain links TRBV29-1 with TRBJ2-7; tentative D call: TRBD2 (5 bases). V was pared by 4 bases and J by 3 bases, with 13 bases between. Germline CDR1 and CDR2: SQVTM and ANQGSEA. This CDR3 is 13 amino acids long. Written as DNA, the CDR3 is TGCAGCGTTGCCGGCGGGTGGTTCTACGAGCAGTACTTC. Its translation: CSVAGGWFYEQYF.

Details on this clone: Other DNA sequences in the sample encode the same CDR3. V gene TRBV18 combines with J gene TRBJ2-7; no clear D gene. The CDR3 runs 12 residues. Germline assignment: CDR1 KGHSH and CDR2 LQKENI. Deletions cut 3 bases from V and 5 bases from J, with 8 bases between. CDR3 in DNA: TGTGCCAGCTCACCGGGTTTGGACGAGCAGTACTTC. Amino acid sequence: CASSPGLDEQYF.

The rearrangement links TRBV29-1 to TRBJ2-7; a weak D match, TRBD1 (6 bases). Germline values: CDR1 SQVTM, CDR2 ANQGSEA. Trimming shortened V by 6 bases and J by 2 bases, and 11 bases separated the two germline ends. CDR3 length: 12 residues. The CDR3 loop reads CSVKQGTYEQYF. The CDR3 DNA sequence: TGCAGCGTGAAACAGGGAACCTACGAGCAGTACTTC.

Concerning this clone: The identical CDR3 is also encoded by other nucleotide sequences in the sample. CDR3 in amino acids: CASSPSGSTDTQYF. DNA of the CDR3: TGCGCCAGCAGCCCTAGCGGAAGCACAGATACGCAGTATTTT. The rearrangement uses TRBV5-1 and TRBJ2-3; 7 positions match TRBD2. Trimming at V came to 4 bases and at J to 0 bases, leaving 2 bases not matched to a gene. The CDR3 is 14 amino acids. CDR1 is SGHRS, CDR2 YFSETQ, per germline. Full variable domain (rest looked up from reference TRBV5-1 and TRBJ2-3): KAGVTQTPRYLIKTRGQQVTLSCSPISGHRSVSWYQQTPGQGLQFLFEYFSETQRNKGNFPGRFSGRQFSNSRSEMNVSTLELGDSALYLCASSPSGSTDTQYFGPGTRLTVL.